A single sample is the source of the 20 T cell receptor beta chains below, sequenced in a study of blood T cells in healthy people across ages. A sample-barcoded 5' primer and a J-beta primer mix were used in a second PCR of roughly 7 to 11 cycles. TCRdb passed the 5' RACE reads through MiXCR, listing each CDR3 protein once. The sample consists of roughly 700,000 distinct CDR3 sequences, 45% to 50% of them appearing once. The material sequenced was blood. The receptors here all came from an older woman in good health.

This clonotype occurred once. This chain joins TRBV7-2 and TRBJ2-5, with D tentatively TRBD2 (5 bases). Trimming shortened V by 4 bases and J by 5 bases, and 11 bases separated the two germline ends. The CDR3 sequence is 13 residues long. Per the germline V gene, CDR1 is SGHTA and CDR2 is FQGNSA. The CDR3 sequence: CASSSGVAETQYF. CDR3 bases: TGTGCCAGCAGCTCCGGGGTAGCGGAGACCCAGTACTTC.

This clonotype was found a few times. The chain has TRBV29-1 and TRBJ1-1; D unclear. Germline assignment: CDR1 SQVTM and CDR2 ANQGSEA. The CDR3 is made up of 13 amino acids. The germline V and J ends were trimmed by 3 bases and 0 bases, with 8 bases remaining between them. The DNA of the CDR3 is TGCAGCGTTGATGGACGGCTGAACACTGAAGCTTTCTTT. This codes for CSVDGRLNTEAFF.

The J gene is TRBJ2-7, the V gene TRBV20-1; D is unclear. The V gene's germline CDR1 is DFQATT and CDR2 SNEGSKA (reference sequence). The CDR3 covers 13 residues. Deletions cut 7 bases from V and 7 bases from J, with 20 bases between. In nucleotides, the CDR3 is TGCAGTGTCCTGAACAGTTACGTCAATGAGCAGTACTTC. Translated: CSVLNSYVNEQYF.

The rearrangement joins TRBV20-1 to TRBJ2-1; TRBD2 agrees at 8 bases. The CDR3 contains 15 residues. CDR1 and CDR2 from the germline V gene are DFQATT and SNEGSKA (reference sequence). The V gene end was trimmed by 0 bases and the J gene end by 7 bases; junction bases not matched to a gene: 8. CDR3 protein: CSARDGTRDWNEQFF. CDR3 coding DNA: TGCAGTGCTAGAGATGGGACTAGAGATTGGAATGAGCAGTTCTTC.

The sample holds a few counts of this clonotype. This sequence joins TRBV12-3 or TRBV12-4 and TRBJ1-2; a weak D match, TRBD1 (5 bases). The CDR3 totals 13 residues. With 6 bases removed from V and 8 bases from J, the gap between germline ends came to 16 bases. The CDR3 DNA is TGTGCCAGCAGCCCTAGGGGTCTGGGCGGCTACACCTTC. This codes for CASSPRGLGGYTF.

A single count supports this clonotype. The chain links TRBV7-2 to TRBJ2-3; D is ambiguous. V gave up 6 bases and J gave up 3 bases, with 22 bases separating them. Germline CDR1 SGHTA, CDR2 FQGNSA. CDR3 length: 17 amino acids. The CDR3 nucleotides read TGTGCCAGCAGTCGGTTCCTCAGCCACCTGGGTACAGATACGCAGTATTTT. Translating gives CASSRFLSHLGTDTQYF.

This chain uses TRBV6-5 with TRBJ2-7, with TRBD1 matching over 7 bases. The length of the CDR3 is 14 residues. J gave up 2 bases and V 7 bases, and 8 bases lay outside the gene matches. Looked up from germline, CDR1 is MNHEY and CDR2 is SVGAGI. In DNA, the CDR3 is TGTGCCAGCAAACCGGGACAGAAAGCCTACGAGCAGTACTTC. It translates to CASKPGQKAYEQYF.

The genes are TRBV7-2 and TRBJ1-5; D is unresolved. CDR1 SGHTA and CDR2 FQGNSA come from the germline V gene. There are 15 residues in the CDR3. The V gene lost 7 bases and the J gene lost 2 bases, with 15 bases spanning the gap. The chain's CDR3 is CASTGVGWGNQPQHF. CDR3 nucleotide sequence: TGTGCCAGCACCGGGGTGGGTTGGGGCAATCAGCCCCAGCATTTT.

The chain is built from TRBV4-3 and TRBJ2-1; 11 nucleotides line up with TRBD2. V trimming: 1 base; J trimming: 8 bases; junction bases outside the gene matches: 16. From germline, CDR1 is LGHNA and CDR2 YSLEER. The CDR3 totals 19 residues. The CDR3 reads CASSQGGLAGGSSNDEQFF. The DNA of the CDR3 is TGCGCCAGCAGCCAAGGAGGGCTAGCGGGAGGATCGTCAAACGATGAGCAGTTCTTC.

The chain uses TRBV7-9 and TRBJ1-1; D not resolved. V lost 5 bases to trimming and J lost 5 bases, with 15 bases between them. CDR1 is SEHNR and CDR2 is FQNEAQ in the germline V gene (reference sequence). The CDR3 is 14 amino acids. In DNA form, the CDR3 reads TGTGCCAGCAGCGTTAGGGTCTCGGGGACTGAAGCTTTCTTT. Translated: CASSVRVSGTEAFF. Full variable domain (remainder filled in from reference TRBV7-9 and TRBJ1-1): DTGVSQNPRHKITKRGQNVTFRCDPISEHNRLYWYRQTLGQGPEFLTYFQNEAQLEKSRLLSDRFSAERPKGSFSTLEIQRTEQGDSAMYLCASSVRVSGTEAFFGQGTRLTVV.

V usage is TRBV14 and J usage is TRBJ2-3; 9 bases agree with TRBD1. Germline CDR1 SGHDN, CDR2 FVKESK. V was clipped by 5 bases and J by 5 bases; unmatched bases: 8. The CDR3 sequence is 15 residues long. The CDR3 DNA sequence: TGTGCCAGCAGCAAGCCGGGACAGGGTAAAGATACGCAGTATTTT. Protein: CASSKPGQGKDTQYF.

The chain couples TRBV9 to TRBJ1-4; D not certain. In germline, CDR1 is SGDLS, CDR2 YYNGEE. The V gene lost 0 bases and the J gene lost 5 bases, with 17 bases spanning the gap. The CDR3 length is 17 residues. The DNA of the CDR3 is TGTGCCAGCAGCGTAGGAGCCTTTTCAAAAGGGAATGAAAAACTGTTTTTT. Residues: CASSVGAFSKGNEKLFF.

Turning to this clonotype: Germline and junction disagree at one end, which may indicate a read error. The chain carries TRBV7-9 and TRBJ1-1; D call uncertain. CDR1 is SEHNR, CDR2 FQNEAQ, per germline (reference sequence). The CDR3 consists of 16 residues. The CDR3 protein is CASGLQRVSSNTETFF. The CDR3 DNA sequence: TGTGCCAGCGGGCTTCAGCGGGTCTCTTCGAACACTGAAACTTTCTTT. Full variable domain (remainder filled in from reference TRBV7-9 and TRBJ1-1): DTGVSQNPRHKITKRGQNVTFRCDPISEHNRLYWYRQTLGQGPEFLTYFQNEAQLEKSRLLSDRFSAERPKGSFSTLEIQRTEQGDSAMYLCASGLQRVSSNTETFFGQGTRLTVV.

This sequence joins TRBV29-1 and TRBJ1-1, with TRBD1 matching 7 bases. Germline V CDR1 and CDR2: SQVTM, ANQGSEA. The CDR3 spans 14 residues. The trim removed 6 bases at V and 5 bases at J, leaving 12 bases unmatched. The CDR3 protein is CSVGLGGAITEAFF. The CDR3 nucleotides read TGCAGCGTGGGTTTAGGGGGCGCGATAACTGAAGCTTTCTTT.

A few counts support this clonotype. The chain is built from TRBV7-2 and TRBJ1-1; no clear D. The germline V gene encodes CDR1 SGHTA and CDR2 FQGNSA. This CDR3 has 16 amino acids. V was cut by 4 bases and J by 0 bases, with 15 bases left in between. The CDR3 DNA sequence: TGTGCCAGCAGCTATGATTTCGACGGAGTGAACACTGAAGCTTTCTTT. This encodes CASSYDFDGVNTEAFF. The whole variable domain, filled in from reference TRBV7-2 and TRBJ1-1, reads GAGVSQSPSNKVTEKGKDVELRCDPISGHTALYWYRQSLGQGLEFLIYFQGNSAPDKSGLPSDRFSAERTGGSVSTLTIQRTQQEDSAVYLCASSYDFDGVNTEAFFGQGTRLTVV.

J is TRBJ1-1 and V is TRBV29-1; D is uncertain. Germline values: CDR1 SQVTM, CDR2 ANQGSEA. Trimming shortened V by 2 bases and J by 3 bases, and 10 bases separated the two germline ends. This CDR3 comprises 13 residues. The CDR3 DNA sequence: TGCAGCGTTGAAAAGGGTTGGTACACTGAAGCTTTCTTT. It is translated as CSVEKGWYTEAFF.

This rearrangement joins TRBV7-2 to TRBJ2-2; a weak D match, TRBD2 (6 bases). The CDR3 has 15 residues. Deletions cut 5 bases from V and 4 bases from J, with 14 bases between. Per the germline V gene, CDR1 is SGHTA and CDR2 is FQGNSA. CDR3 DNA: TGTGCCAGCAGCCCGGCTAGCGTTGGCACCGGGGAGCTGTTTTTT. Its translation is CASSPASVGTGELFF.

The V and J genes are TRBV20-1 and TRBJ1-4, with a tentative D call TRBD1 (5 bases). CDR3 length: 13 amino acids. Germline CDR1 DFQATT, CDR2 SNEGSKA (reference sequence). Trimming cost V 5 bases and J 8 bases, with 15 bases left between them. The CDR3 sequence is CSAPGLDGEKLFF. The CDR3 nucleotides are TGCAGTGCTCCGGGACTCGACGGAGAAAAACTGTTTTTT.

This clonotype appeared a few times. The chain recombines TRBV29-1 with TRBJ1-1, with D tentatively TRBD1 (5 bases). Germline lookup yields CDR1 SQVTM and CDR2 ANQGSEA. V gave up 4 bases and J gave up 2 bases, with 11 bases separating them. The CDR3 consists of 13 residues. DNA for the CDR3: TGCAGCGTTGTCGGGGCATTTAACACTGAAGCTTTCTTT. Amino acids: CSVVGAFNTEAFF. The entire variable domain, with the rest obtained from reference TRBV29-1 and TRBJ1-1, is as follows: SAVISQKPSRDICQRGTSLTIQCQVDSQVTMMFWYRQQPGQSLTLIATANQGSEATYESGFVIDKFPISRPNLTFSTLTVSNMSPEDSSIYLCSVVGAFNTEAFFGQGTRLTVV.

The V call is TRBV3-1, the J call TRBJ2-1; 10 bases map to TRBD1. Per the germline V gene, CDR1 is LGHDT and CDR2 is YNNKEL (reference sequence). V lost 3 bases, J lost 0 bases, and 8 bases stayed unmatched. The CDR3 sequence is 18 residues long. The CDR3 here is CASSHDARDRGSYNEQFF. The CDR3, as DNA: TGTGCCAGCAGCCATGATGCCCGGGACAGGGGCTCCTACAATGAGCAGTTCTTC.